This T cell receptor beta chain is drawn from a study of blood T cell repertoires in COVID-19. The overall study: PBMCs, B-cell-depleted T cells, or T cells were the source of the cDNA or gDNA that made up the material.

Looked up from germline, CDR1 is KGHDR and CDR2 is SFDVKD. The CDR3 totals 16 residues. V was trimmed by 4 bases and J by 5 bases, leaving 16 bases between them. Authors' processing steps: Estimates of nucleated cell counts were drawn from the amplification of reference gene primers. Assay used: immunoSEQ multiplex PCR; TCRdb lists only in-frame clones, some missing. V, J and clone size are taken as reported in that table, and D and trimming were inferred from the DNA itself. This sample has approximately 120,000 clones, with roughly 88% found just once. The chain uses TRBV24-1 and TRBJ2-2; D may be TRBD1 (7 bases). This clonotype was sampled from an elderly woman with active or convalescent COVID-19. Specimen: peripheral blood. The CDR3 bases are TGTGCCACCAGTGAACGGGGGACAGCTAAGACCGGGGAGCTGTTTTTT. Translating gives CATSERGTAKTGELFF.